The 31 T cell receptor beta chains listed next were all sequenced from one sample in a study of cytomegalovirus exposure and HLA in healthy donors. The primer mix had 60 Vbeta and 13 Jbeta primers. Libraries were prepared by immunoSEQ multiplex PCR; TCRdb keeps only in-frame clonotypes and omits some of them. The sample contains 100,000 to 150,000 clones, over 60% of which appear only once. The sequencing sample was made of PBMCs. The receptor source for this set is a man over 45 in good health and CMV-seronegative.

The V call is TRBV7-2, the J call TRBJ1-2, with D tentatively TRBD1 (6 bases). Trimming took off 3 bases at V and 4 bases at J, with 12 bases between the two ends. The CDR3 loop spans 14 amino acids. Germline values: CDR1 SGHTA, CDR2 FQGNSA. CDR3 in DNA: TGTGCCAGCAGCTTGCCGGGACACATCTATGGCTACACCTTC. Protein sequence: CASSLPGHIYGYTF.

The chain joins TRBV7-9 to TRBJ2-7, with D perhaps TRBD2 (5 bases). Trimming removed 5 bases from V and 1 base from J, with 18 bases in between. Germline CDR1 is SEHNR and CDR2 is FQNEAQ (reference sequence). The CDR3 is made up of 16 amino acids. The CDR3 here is CASSPMDLAGSYEQYF. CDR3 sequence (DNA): TGTGCCAGCAGCCCTATGGATCTAGCTGGGTCCTACGAGCAGTACTTC.

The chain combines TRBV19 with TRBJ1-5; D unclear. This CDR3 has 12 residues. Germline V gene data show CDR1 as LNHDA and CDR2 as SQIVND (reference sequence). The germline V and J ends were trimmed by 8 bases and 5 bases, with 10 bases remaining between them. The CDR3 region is CASLDGDQPQHF. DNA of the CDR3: TGTGCCAGTCTTGACGGAGATCAGCCCCAGCATTTT. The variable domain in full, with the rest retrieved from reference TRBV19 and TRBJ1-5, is DGGITQSPKYLFRKEGQNVTLSCEQNLNHDAMYWYRQDPGQGLRLIYYSQIVNDFQKGDIAEGYSVSREKKESFPLTVTSAQKNPTAFYLCASLDGDQPQHFGDGTRLSIL.

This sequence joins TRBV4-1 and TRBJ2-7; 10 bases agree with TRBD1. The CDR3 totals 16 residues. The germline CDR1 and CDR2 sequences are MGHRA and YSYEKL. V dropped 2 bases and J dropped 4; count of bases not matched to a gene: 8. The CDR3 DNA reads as TGCGCCAGCAGCCAAAGACAGGGGGCCGGACAATACGAGCAGTACGTC. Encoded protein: CASSQRQGAGQYEQYV.

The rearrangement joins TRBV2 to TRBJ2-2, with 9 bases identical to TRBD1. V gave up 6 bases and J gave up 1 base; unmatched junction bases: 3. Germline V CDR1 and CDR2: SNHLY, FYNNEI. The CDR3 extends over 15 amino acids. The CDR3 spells CASSLDRGNTGELFF. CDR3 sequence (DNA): TGTGCCAGCAGCCTGGACAGGGGGAACACCGGGGAGCTGTTTTTT.

The CDR3 here is CASSLGPGQGSDTQYF. The DNA of the CDR3 is TGTGCCAGCAGCTTGGGGCCGGGACAGGGGTCAGATACGCAGTATTTT. The chain employs TRBV5-5 and TRBJ2-3, with TRBD1 matching 10 bases. V dropped 0 bases and J dropped 4; count of bases not matched to a gene: 5. This CDR3 is built from 16 residues. The V gene's germline CDR1 is SGHKS and CDR2 YYEKEE (reference sequence).

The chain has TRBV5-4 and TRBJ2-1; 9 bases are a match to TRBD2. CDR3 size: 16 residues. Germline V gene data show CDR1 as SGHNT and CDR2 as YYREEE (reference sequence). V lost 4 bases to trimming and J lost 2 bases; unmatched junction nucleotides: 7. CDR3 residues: CASSTLAGITYNEQFF. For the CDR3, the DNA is TGTGCCAGCAGCACCCTAGCGGGGATAACCTACAATGAGCAGTTCTTC.

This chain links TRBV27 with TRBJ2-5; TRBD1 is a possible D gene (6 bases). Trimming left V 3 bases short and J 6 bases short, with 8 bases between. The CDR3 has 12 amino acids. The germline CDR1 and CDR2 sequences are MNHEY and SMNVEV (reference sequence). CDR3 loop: CASSFDRQTQYF. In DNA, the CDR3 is TGTGCCAGCAGTTTCGACAGGCAGACCCAGTACTTC.

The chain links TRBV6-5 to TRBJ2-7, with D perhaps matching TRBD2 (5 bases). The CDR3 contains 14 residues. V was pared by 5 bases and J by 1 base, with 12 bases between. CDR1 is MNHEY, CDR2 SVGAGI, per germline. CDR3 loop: CASSPEPGSYEQYV. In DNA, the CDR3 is TGTGCCAGCAGTCCTGAACCGGGATCCTACGAGCAGTACGTC.

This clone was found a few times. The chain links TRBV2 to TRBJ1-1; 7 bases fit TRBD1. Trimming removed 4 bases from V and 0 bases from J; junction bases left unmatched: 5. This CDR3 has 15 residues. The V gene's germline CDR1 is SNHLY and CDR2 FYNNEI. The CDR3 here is CASSGDRTMNTEAFF. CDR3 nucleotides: TGTGCCAGCAGTGGGGACAGAACTATGAACACTGAAGCTTTCTTT. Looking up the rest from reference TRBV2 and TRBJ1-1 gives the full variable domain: EPEVTQTPSHQVTQMGQEVILRCVPISNHLYFYWYRQILGQKVEFLVSFYNNEISEKSEIFDDQFSVERPDGSNFTLKIRSTKLEDSAMYFCASSGDRTMNTEAFFGQGTRLTVV.

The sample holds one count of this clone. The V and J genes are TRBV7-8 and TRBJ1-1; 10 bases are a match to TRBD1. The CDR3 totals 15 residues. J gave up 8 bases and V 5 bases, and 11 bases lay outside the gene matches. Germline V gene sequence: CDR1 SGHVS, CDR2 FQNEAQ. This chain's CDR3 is CASSAWTGGISEAFF. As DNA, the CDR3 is TGTGCCAGCAGCGCATGGACAGGGGGTATCTCCGAAGCTTTCTTT.

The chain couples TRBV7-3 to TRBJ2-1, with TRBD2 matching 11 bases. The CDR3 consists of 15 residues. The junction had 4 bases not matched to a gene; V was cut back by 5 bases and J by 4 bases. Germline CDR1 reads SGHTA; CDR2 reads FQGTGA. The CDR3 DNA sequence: TGTGCCAGCAGCAGCACTAGCGGGGGATACAATGAGCAGTTCTTC. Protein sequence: CASSSTSGGYNEQFF.

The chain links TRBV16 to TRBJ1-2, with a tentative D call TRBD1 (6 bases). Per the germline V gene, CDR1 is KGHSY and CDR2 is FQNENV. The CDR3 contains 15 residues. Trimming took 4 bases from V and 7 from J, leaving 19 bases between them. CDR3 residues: CASSPIQGMFRGYTF. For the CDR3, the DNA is TGTGCCAGCAGCCCAATCCAGGGGATGTTTCGTGGCTACACCTTC.

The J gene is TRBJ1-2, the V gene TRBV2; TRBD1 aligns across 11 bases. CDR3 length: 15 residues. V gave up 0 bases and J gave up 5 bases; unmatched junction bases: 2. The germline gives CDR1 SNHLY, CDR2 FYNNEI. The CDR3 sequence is CASSEAGTGGYGYTF. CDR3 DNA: TGTGCCAGCAGTGAAGCTGGGACAGGGGGATATGGCTACACCTTC.

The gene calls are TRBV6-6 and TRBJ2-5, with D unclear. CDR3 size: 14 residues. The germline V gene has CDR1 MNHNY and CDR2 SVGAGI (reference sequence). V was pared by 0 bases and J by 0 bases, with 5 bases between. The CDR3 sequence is CASSYSPNQETQYF. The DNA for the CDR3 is TGTGCCAGCAGTTACTCGCCTAACCAAGAGACCCAGTACTTC.

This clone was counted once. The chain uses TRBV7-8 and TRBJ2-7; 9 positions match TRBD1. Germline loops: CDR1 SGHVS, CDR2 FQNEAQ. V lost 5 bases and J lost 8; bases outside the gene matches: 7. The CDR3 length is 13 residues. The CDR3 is CASSPGQGRKQYV. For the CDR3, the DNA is TGTGCCAGCAGCCCGGGACAGGGAAGGAAGCAGTACGTC.

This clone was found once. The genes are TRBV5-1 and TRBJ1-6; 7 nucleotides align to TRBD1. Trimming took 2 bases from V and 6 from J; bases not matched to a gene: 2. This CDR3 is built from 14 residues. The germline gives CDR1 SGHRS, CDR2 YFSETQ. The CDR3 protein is CASSFDRANSPLHF. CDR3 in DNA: TGCGCCAGCAGCTTCGACAGGGCTAATTCACCCCTCCACTTT.

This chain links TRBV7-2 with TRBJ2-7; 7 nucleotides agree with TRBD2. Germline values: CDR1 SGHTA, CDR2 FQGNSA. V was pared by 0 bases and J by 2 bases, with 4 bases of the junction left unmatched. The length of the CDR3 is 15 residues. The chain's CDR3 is CASSLAVGLTYEQYF. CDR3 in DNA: TGTGCCAGCAGCTTAGCGGTGGGACTAACCTACGAGCAGTACTTC.

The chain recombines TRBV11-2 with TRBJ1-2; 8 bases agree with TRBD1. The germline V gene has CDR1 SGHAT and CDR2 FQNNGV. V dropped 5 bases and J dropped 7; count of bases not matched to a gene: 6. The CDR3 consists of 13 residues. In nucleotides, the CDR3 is TGTGCCAGCAGCCCAGGACAGGGTCTTGGCTACACCTTC. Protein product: CASSPGQGLGYTF.

The CDR3: CASSLPSGMETQYF. CDR3 in DNA: TGTGCCAGCAGTTTACCTAGCGGTATGGAGACCCAGTACTTC. The chain couples TRBV28 to TRBJ2-5; 7 bases are a match to TRBD2. Germline V CDR1 and CDR2: MDHEN, SYDVKM. The CDR3 covers 14 residues. V was pared by 2 bases and J by 5 bases, with 5 bases of the junction left unmatched.

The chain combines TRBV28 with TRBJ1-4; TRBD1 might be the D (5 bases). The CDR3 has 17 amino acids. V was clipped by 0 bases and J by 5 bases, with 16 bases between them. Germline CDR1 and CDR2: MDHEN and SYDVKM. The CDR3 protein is CASSLWGISSGNEKLFF. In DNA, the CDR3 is TGTGCCAGCAGTTTATGGGGTATAAGTTCAGGGAATGAAAAACTGTTTTTT.

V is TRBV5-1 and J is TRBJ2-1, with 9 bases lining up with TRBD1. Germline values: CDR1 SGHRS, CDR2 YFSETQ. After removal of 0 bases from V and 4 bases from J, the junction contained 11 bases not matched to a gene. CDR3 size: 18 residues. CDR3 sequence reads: CASSLGQGEGGLYNEQFF. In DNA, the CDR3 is TGCGCCAGCAGCTTGGGACAGGGGGAGGGGGGACTGTACAATGAGCAGTTCTTC.

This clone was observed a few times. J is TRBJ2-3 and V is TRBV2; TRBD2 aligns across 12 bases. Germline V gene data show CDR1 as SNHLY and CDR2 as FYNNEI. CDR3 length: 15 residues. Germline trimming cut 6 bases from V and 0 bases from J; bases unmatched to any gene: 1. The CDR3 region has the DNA TGTGCCAGCAGCGGACTAGCGGGGAGCACAGATACGCAGTATTTT. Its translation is CASSGLAGSTDTQYF.

The CDR3, as DNA: TGTGCCAGCTCAAGAGAGACCTACAATGAGCAGTTCTTC. Translating gives CASSRETYNEQFF. The chain is built from TRBV6-4 and TRBJ2-1, with D hard to call. CDR1 is MRHNA and CDR2 is SNTAGT in the germline V gene. V was trimmed by 8 bases and J by 2 bases, leaving 10 bases between them. This CDR3 comprises 13 residues.

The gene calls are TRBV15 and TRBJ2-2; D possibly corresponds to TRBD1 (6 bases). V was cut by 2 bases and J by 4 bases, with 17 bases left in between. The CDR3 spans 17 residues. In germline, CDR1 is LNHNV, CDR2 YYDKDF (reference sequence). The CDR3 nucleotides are TGTGCCACCAGCAGACCACAGGGATACTGGGGCACCGGGGAGCTGTTTTTT. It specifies CATSRPQGYWGTGELFF.

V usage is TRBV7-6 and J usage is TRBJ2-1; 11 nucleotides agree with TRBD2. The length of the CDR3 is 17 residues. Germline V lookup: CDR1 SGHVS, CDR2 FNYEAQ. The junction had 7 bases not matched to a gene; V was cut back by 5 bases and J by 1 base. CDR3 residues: CASSPMGLAASYNEQFF. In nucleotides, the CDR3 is TGTGCCAGCAGCCCGATGGGACTAGCGGCTTCCTACAATGAGCAGTTCTTC.

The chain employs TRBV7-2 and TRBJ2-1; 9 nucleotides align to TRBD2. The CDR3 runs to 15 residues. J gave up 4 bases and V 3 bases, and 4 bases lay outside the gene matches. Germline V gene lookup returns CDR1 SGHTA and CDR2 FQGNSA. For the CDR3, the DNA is TGTGCCAGCAGCTTGAGCGGGGGGCGGTACAATGAGCAGTTCTTC. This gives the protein CASSLSGGRYNEQFF.

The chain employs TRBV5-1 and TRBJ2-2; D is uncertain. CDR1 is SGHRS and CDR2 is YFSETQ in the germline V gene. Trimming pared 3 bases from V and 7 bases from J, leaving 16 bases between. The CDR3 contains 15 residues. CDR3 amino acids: CASSSSALGSGELFF. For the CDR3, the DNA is TGCGCCAGCAGCTCGAGCGCGTTAGGCAGCGGGGAGCTGTTTTTT.

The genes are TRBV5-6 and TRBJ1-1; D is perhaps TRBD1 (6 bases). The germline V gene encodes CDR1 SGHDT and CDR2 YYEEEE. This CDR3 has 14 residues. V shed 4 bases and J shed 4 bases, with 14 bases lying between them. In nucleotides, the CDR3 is TGTGCCAGCAGCGTCAGGGGTGGGGGCACTGAAGCTTTCTTT. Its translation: CASSVRGGGTEAFF.

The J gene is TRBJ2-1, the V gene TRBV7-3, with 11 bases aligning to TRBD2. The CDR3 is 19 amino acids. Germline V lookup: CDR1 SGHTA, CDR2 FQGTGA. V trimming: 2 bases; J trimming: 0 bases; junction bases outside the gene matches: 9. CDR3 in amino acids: CASSLRPLAGGNSYNEQFF. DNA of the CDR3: TGTGCCAGCAGCTTACGGCCGCTAGCGGGGGGCAACTCCTACAATGAGCAGTTCTTC.

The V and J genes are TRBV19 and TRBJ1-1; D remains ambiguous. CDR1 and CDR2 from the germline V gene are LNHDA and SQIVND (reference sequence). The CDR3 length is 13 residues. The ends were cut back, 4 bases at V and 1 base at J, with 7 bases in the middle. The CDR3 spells CASSNRQNTEAFF. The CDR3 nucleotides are TGTGCCAGTAGTAACAGACAGAACACTGAAGCTTTCTTT.